The entry that follows covers one TCR beta chain sequence. Its antigen is still unknown. Template switching added a universal primer site, and cDNA bore unique molecular identifiers. TCRdb redid the calling of the 5' RACE reads with MiXCR, one entry per CDR3 protein. The data hold approximately 490,000 distinct CDR3 sequences, with about 20% observed a single time. The data are from a study of identical twins. Broader study findings: With abundant cord blood beta clonotypes, insertions were fewer; memory repertoires showed no such pattern. Findings came from cross-sectional statistics, without long-term follow-up of donors. Models, which agreed with sharing between unrelated individuals, nonetheless underestimated the out-of-frame TCR alpha sharing seen in monozygotic twins.

This CDR3 has 13 amino acids. With 1 base removed from V and 7 bases from J, the gap between germline ends came to 8 bases. This sample was shared with a second study, whose subject was yellow fever vaccine responses in identical twins.

This chain connects TRBV12-3 or TRBV12-4 to TRBJ1-5; D call uncertain. Sample: CD4+ T cells sorted from blood. The clonotype originates from a woman in her late teens or twenties in good health. CDR3 sequence reads: CASSLEFGQPQHF. For the CDR3, the DNA is TGTGCCAGCAGTTTAGAATTCGGACAGCCCCAGCATTTT.